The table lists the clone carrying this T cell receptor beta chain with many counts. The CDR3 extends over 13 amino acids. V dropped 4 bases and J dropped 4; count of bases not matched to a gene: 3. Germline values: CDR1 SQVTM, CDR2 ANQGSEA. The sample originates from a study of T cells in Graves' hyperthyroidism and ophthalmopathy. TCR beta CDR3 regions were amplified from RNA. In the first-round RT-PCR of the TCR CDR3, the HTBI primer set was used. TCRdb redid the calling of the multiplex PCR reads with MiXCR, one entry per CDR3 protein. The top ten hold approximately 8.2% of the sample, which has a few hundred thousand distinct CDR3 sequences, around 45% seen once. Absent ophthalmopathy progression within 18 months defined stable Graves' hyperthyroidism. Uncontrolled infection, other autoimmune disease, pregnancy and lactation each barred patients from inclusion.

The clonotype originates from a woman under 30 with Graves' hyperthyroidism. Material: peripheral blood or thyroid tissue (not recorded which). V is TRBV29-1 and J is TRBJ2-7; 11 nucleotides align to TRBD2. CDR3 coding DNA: TGCAGCGTTGGAGGGACTAGCGGATACGAGCAGTACTTC. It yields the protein CSVGGTSGYEQYF.